The present T cell receptor beta chain was sequenced within a study of control samples from healthy donors and cancer patients. Germline CDR1 reads SGHNT; CDR2 reads YYREEE (reference sequence). Trimming left V 1 base short and J 3 bases short, with 13 bases between. The CDR3 contains 16 residues. Produced via immunoSEQ multiplex PCR; TCRdb's table is partial and in-frame only. The repertoire consists of about 98,000 clones, with roughly four fifths occurring once and the leading ten covering 1.5% to 2%. This TCR derives from a man aged 55-75 years in good health. The V call is TRBV5-4, the J call TRBJ2-2, with TRBD2 as a possible D gene (6 bases). The sequencing input was blood. Here the CDR3 reads CASSLMGGPYTGELFF. Written as DNA, the CDR3 is TGTGCCAGCAGCTTGATGGGGGGACCCTACACCGGGGAGCTGTTTTTT. The full variable domain, rest sourced from reference TRBV5-4 and TRBJ2-2, is ETGVTQSPTHLIKTRGQQVTLRCSSQSGHNTVSWYQQALGQGPQFIFQYYREEENGRGNFPPRFSGLQFPNYSSELNVNALELDDSALYLCASSLMGGPYTGELFFGEGSRLTVL.